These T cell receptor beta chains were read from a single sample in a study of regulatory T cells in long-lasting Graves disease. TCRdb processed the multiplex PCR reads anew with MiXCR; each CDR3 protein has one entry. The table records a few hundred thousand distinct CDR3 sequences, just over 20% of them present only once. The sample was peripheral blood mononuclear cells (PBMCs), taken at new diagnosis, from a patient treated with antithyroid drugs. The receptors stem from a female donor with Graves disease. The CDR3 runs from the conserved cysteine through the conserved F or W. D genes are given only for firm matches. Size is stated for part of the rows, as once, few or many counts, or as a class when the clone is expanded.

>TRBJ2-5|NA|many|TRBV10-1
CASSATRRETQYF
TGCGCCAGCAGTGCGACCAGGCGGGAGACCCAGTACTTC
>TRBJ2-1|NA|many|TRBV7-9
CASSPVRDHTREQFF
TGTGCCAGCAGCCCAGTCCGGGACCACACGCGTGAGCAGTTCTTC
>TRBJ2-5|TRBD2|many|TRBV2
CASSPLGTSGDQETQYF
TGTGCCAGCAGTCCCCTGGGGACTAGCGGAGACCAAGAGACCCAGTACTTC
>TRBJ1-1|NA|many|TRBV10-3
CAIRPQLQGNTEAFF
TGTGCCATCAGACCTCAACTCCAGGGGAACACTGAAGCTTTCTTT
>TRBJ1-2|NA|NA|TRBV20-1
CSARDQLGQYYGYTF
TGCAGTGCTAGAGATCAACTGGGGCAATACTATGGCTACACCTTC
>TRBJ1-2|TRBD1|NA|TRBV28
CASSSDVNPGQIYGYTF
TGTGCCAGCAGTTCGGACGTGAATCCGGGACAGATCTATGGCTACACCTTC
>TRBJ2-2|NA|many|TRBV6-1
CASSESGRVAGELFF
TGTGCCAGCAGTGAATCGGGACGCGTGGCCGGGGAGCTGTTTTTT
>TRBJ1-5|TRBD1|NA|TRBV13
CASSWTGGSNQPQHF
TGTGCCAGCAGCTGGACAGGGGGCAGCAATCAGCCCCAGCATTTT
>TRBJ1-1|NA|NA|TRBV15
CATSFYPTNTEAFF
TGTGCCACCAGTTTCTACCCGACGAACACTGAAGCTTTCTTT
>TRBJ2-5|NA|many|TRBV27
CASSAIGTLWETQYF
TGTGCCAGCAGTGCTATCGGGACCCTGTGGGAGACCCAGTACTTC
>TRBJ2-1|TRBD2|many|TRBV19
CASSIGRLAGARGSYNEQFF
TGTGCCAGTAGTATAGGTCGGCTAGCGGGAGCGCGAGGCTCCTACAATGAGCAGTTCTTC
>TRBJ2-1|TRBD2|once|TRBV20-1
CSAWTSGGSYNEQFF
TGCAGTGCGTGGACTAGCGGGGGCTCCTACAATGAGCAGTTCTTC
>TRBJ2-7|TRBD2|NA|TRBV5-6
CASSLVGLAGAYEQYF
TGTGCCAGCAGCTTGGTGGGACTAGCGGGAGCCTACGAGCAGTACTTC
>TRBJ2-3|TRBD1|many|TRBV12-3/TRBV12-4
CASFDRGSDTQYF
TGTGCCAGTTTTGACAGGGGGTCGGATACGCAGTATTTT